Presented here are 15 T cell receptor beta chains from one specimen sequenced in a study of blood T cell repertoires in COVID-19. Clones were sequenced by immunoSEQ multiplex PCR, and TCRdb holds only the in-frame ones, with some missing. This sample has 100,000 to 120,000 clones, with approximately 80% found just once. The source material was peripheral blood. These receptors were obtained from a woman aged 40 to 50 with acute or convalescent COVID-19.

The chain carries TRBV11-1 and TRBJ2-5; D remains unclear. This CDR3 contains 15 residues. Germline V lookup: CDR1 SGHAT, CDR2 FQDESV (reference sequence). With 3 bases removed from V and 0 bases from J, the gap between germline ends came to 11 bases. Written as DNA, the CDR3 is TGTGCCAGCAGCTTGGTAGTAGGAGACCAAGAGACCCAGTACTTC. As protein: CASSLVVGDQETQYF.

This clone was recorded a few times. The chain carries TRBV18 and TRBJ2-7, with a weak D call TRBD2 (5 bases). The ends were cut back, 9 bases at V and 3 bases at J, with 15 bases in the middle. Germline V gene lookup returns CDR1 KGHSH and CDR2 LQKENI. This CDR3 is built from 13 residues. CDR3 sequence (DNA): TGTGCCAGTTCGAGGGCGGAACGCTACGAGCAGTACTTC. Translated, it gives CASSRAERYEQYF.

The chain recombines TRBV15 with TRBJ1-5; the match to TRBD1 covers 7 bases. The germline V gene has CDR1 LNHNV and CDR2 YYDKDF (reference sequence). The CDR3 consists of 14 residues. Unmatched junction bases numbered 5, after V lost 2 bases and J lost 7 bases. The CDR3 DNA reads as TGTGCCACCAGCAGAAAGACAGGGATGCAGCCCCAGCATTTT. Its protein is CATSRKTGMQPQHF. The variable domain in full, completed from reference TRBV15 and TRBJ1-5, reads DAMVIQNPRYQVTQFGKPVTLSCSQTLNHNVMYWYQQKSSQAPKLLFHYYDKDFNNEADTPDNFQSRRPNTSFCFLDIRSPGLGDTAMYLCATSRKTGMQPQHFGDGTRLSIL.

This chain connects TRBV30 to TRBJ2-6; no clear D. Trimming stripped 5 bases from V and 0 bases from J, with 5 bases between. In germline, CDR1 is GTSNPN, CDR2 SVGIG (reference sequence). This CDR3 comprises 13 residues. CDR3 residues: CAWQYSGANVLTF. The DNA of the CDR3 is TGTGCCTGGCAGTACTCTGGGGCCAACGTCCTGACTTTC. The whole variable domain, filled in from reference TRBV30 and TRBJ2-6, reads SQTIHQWPATLVQPVGSPLSLECTVEGTSNPNLYWYRQAAGRGLQLLFYSVGIGQISSEVPQNLSASRPQDRQFILSSKKLLLSDSGFYLCAWQYSGANVLTFGAGSRLTVL.

For this clone: Other nucleotide sequences in the sample specify the same CDR3. The chain uses TRBV2 and TRBJ1-5; D remains unclear. V lost 3 bases to trimming and J lost 4 bases, with 7 bases between them. Germline V gene lookup returns CDR1 SNHLY and CDR2 FYNNEI. The CDR3 is 13 amino acids. This CDR3 reads CASSELRNQPQHF. DNA for the CDR3: TGTGCCAGCAGTGAGCTGAGAAATCAGCCCCAGCATTTT.

A single count supports this clone. This sequence joins TRBV7-2 and TRBJ2-5, with D uncertain. Germline V CDR1 and CDR2: SGHTA, FQGNSA. The CDR3 consists of 14 residues. Trimming pared 1 base from V and 3 bases from J, leaving 9 bases between. CDR3 bases: TGTGCCAGCAGCTTAGAATGGGCAGAAGAGACCCAGTACTTC. Protein sequence: CASSLEWAEETQYF.

The rearrangement uses TRBV7-8 and TRBJ2-6, with a weak D call TRBD1 (6 bases). The CDR3 has 15 amino acids. The germline CDR1 and CDR2 sequences are SGHVS and FQNEAQ. Deletions cut 5 bases from V and 4 bases from J, with 12 bases between. The CDR3 sequence: CASSAGTSGANVLTF. CDR3 in DNA: TGTGCCAGCAGCGCCGGGACATCCGGGGCCAACGTCCTGACTTTC.

The chain combines TRBV20-1 with TRBJ2-3, with 7 nucleotides matching TRBD2. The V gene's germline CDR1 is DFQATT and CDR2 SNEGSKA (reference sequence). V trimming: 6 bases; J trimming: 0 bases; junction bases outside the gene matches: 12. The CDR3 loop spans 16 amino acids. CDR3 nucleotides: TGCAGTGCGAGTAACCGGGACTACAGTAGCACAGATACGCAGTATTTT. It specifies CSASNRDYSSTDTQYF.

The chain couples TRBV4-3 to TRBJ2-3; 9 bases are a match to TRBD2. This CDR3 has 18 residues. Germline-derived CDR1 and CDR2 are LGHNA and YSLEER. The J segment lost 0 bases and the V segment lost 1 base, leaving 8 bases of the junction unmatched. CDR3 coding DNA: TGCGCCAGCAGCCAAGTGTCGATCCTAGCGGGGAGCACAGATACGCAGTATTTT. Translated, it gives CASSQVSILAGSTDTQYF.

The chain employs TRBV12-5 and TRBJ1-6, with 9 bases fitting TRBD1. The V gene's germline CDR1 is LGHNT and CDR2 FRNRAP. The CDR3 covers 15 residues. J gave up 3 bases and V 6 bases, and 3 bases lay outside the gene matches. In DNA form, the CDR3 reads TGTGCTAGTGGACTGGACAGGGGCTATAATTCACCCCTCCACTTT. Translated, it gives CASGLDRGYNSPLHF.

This rearrangement joins TRBV21-1 to TRBJ1-5. TRBV21-1 is noted as a pseudogene. The CDR3 totals 18 residues. DNA for the CDR3: TGTGCCAGCAGCAAAGATAGATTGCGGCAGCCGTTCAATCAGCCCCAGCATTTT. Its translation: CASSKDRLRQPFNQPQHF.

The chain recombines TRBV5-1 with TRBJ2-1; TRBD2 aligns across 12 bases. The length of the CDR3 is 19 residues. The V segment lost 5 bases and the J segment 0 bases; nucleotides outside the gene matches: 12. The germline V gene has CDR1 SGHRS and CDR2 YFSETQ. CDR3 nucleotide sequence: TGCGCCAGCAGACAAGAGACTAGCGGGGGACAGAGCTCCTACAATGAGCAGTTCTTC. This translates into CASRQETSGGQSSYNEQFF.

This clone came up many times. This chain connects TRBV7-2 to TRBJ1-2; TRBD1 matches at 7 bases. Looked up from germline, CDR1 is SGHTA and CDR2 is FQGNSA. This CDR3 contains 14 residues. V lost 5 bases, J lost 7 bases, and 10 bases stayed unmatched. Here the CDR3 DNA reads TGTGCCAGCAGCCAGAACCCTCAGGGGGGTGGCTACACCTTC. Encoded protein: CASSQNPQGGGYTF.

This chain connects TRBV4-1 to TRBJ1-4, with unresolved D. Germline loops: CDR1 MGHRA, CDR2 YSYEKL. Between the trimmed V and J ends, which lost 1 base and 7 bases, there was a span of 16 bases. This CDR3 is 16 amino acids long. CDR3 sequence reads: CASSQGLQFQFEKLFF. The CDR3 DNA follows: TGCGCCAGCAGCCAAGGCCTACAGTTCCAGTTTGAAAAACTGTTTTTT.

This chain connects TRBV27 to TRBJ1-6, with TRBD1 as a possible D gene (6 bases). The CDR3 extends over 16 amino acids. V shed 11 bases and J shed 0 bases, with 17 bases lying between them. In germline, CDR1 is MNHEY, CDR2 SMNVEV (reference sequence). CDR3 in DNA: TGTGCCTCATCTGCCGGGGGGCCCTCCTATAATTCACCCCTCCACTTT. This translates into CASSAGGPSYNSPLHF.